This T cell receptor (beta chain) was captured by sequencing in a study of CD8 T cells in ankylosing spondylitis. TCRdb ran MiXCR on the 5' RACE reads and lists one entry per CDR3 protein. The profile covers roughly 150,000 distinct CDR3 sequences, with around 8.9% appearing a single time and over 13% taken by the ten largest. The study's findings and limits: Significant enrichment of disease-linked clones was reported in matched ankylosing spondylitis synovial fluid.

This clonotype was found many times. Its antigen is not known. Germline V lookup: CDR1 MNHEY, CDR2 SMNVEV (reference sequence). The V gene lost 5 bases and the J gene lost 5 bases, with 6 bases spanning the gap. CDR3 size: 12 residues. Material for sequencing was blood, either unsorted or a sorted T cell fraction (not recorded which). This clonotype was obtained from a female donor with ankylosing spondylitis or in good health (not recorded which). The chain carries TRBV27 and TRBJ2-2; D is unresolved. CDR3 sequence reads: CASSLGTGELFF. Here the CDR3 DNA reads TGTGCCAGCAGTCTAGGGACCGGGGAGCTGTTTTTT.